The 14 T cell receptor beta chains below all came from one sample that was sequenced in a study of blood T cell repertoires in COVID-19. The repertoire was sequenced with immunoSEQ multiplex PCR; TCRdb's copy has only in-frame clones and lacks some. The data contain about 34,000 clones, less than 95% of them singletons. The sample was peripheral blood. The receptor set was obtained from a man at least 80 years old with acute or convalescent COVID-19.

This chain joins TRBV20-1 and TRBJ2-1, with D maybe TRBD1 (5 bases). CDR1 DFQATT and CDR2 SNEGSKA come from the germline V gene (reference sequence). CDR3 length equals 11 residues. Trimming removed 5 bases at V and 4 bases at J, with 6 bases between. The CDR3 nucleotides are TGCAGTGCTGACAGATACAATGAGCAGTTCTTC. This translates into CSADRYNEQFF.

The chain has TRBV4-1 and TRBJ1-6, with D possibly TRBD1 on 6 matching bases. This CDR3 contains 15 residues. CDR1 is MGHRA and CDR2 is YSYEKL in the germline V gene. Trimming left V 3 bases short and J 8 bases short, with 14 bases between. CDR3 nucleotides: TGCGCCAGCAGCCAGCCCGACAGGCCCTATTCACCCCTCCACTTT. Its translation is CASSQPDRPYSPLHF.

V gene TRBV12-3 or TRBV12-4 combines with J gene TRBJ2-7, with D possibly TRBD1 on 6 matching bases. Trimming removed 5 bases at V and 6 bases at J, with 14 bases between. The CDR3 consists of 13 residues. The DNA for the CDR3 is TGTGCCAGCAGTCGTCAGGGGTTCTCCGAGCAGTACTTC. It yields the protein CASSRQGFSEQYF.

DNA of the CDR3: TGTGCCATCAGTGAGTCCTTAGAGGGCTACACCTTC. It is translated as CAISESLEGYTF. This chain links TRBV10-3 with TRBJ1-2, with D hard to call. Germline-derived CDR1 and CDR2 are ENHRY and SYGVKD. This CDR3 contains 12 residues. Trimming pared 0 bases from V and 8 bases from J, leaving 7 bases between.

This clone was counted once. This chain links TRBV30 with TRBJ2-1, with TRBD1 identical over 8 bases. The germline gives CDR1 GTSNPN, CDR2 SVGIG (reference sequence). This CDR3 has 17 residues. J lost 1 base, V lost 3 bases, and 11 bases had no gene match. In DNA, the CDR3 is TGTGCCTGGAGATCGACCAGGGGGCTTTTGTCCTACAATGAGCAGTTCTTC. Encoded protein: CAWRSTRGLLSYNEQFF.

The V call is TRBV11-2, the J call TRBJ1-1, with 10 bases that match TRBD1. The CDR3 is made up of 14 amino acids. Per the germline V gene, CDR1 is SGHAT and CDR2 is FQNNGV. V dropped 3 bases and J dropped 7; count of bases not matched to a gene: 5. CDR3: CASSLGTGVNEAFF. The CDR3 region has the DNA TGTGCCAGCAGCTTGGGGACAGGGGTTAATGAAGCTTTCTTT.

The V and J genes are TRBV6-5 and TRBJ2-2; the D gene is possibly TRBD2 (7 bases). Trimming stripped 7 bases from V and 6 bases from J, with 18 bases between. Germline CDR1 is MNHEY and CDR2 is SVGAGI. This CDR3 has 15 residues. The CDR3 DNA follows: TGTGCCAGCACCCCGAGAGGGGGGGCCCCCGGGGAGCTGTTTTTT. This gives the protein CASTPRGGAPGELFF.

The chain joins TRBV5-1 to TRBJ1-1, with a weak D call TRBD1 (5 bases). The CDR3 is 14 residues long. Germline CDR1 and CDR2: SGHRS and YFSETQ. Trimming removed 4 bases at V and 1 base at J, with 11 bases between. The chain's CDR3 is CASSQGVSNTEAFF. The CDR3 coding sequence is TGCGCCAGCAGCCAGGGCGTTTCGAACACTGAAGCTTTCTTT.

The J gene is TRBJ1-4, the V gene TRBV7-9; D perhaps matches TRBD1 (5 bases). CDR1 is SEHNR, CDR2 FQNEAQ, per germline (reference sequence). This CDR3 spans 12 amino acids. The V end lost 5 bases, the J end lost 7 bases, and 8 bases lay between the germline ends. CDR3 loop: CASSADSEKLFF. In DNA, the CDR3 is TGTGCCAGCAGCGCCGACAGTGAAAAACTGTTTTTT.

The chain carries TRBV7-9 and TRBJ2-1, with 8 nucleotides matching TRBD1. The germline V gene has CDR1 SEHNR and CDR2 FQNEAQ (reference sequence). The V segment lost 5 bases and the J segment 1 base; nucleotides outside the gene matches: 4. The CDR3 totals 15 residues. The CDR3 sequence is CASSTRTGSYNEQFF. For the CDR3, the DNA is TGTGCCAGCAGCACCCGGACAGGGTCCTACAATGAGCAGTTCTTC.

The V gene is TRBV5-6, the J gene TRBJ1-1; tentative D call: TRBD1 (5 bases). Trimming removed 1 base from V and 1 base from J, with 8 bases in between. Per germline, CDR1 SGHDT and CDR2 YYEEEE. The CDR3 loop spans 14 amino acids. The CDR3 loop is CASSLWGPNTEAFF. In nucleotides, the CDR3 is TGTGCCAGCAGCTTGTGGGGCCCGAACACTGAAGCTTTCTTT.

V and J are TRBV19 and TRBJ1-2; TRBD1 aligns across 9 bases. Losses at the gene ends were 3 bases for V and 8 bases for J; bases not matched to a gene: 10. Germline CDR1 reads LNHDA; CDR2 reads SQIVND (reference sequence). The CDR3 spans 15 residues. In nucleotides, the CDR3 is TGTGCCAGTAGTATTGGACAGGGGCAGAGAGTAGGCTACACCTTC. It is translated as CASSIGQGQRVGYTF.

V and J are TRBV24-1 and TRBJ1-5; D ambiguous. This CDR3 contains 14 residues. Trimming shortened V by 9 bases and J by 0 bases, and 11 bases separated the two germline ends. The germline V gene encodes CDR1 KGHDR and CDR2 SFDVKD. The CDR3 DNA reads TGTGCCACCGGACTCGGTGATAGCAATCAGCCCCAGCATTTT. Protein product: CATGLGDSNQPQHF.

The chain carries TRBV19 and TRBJ1-5; D uncertain. The CDR3 consists of 14 residues. The ends were cut back, 4 bases at V and 4 bases at J, with 11 bases in the middle. Looked up from germline, CDR1 is LNHDA and CDR2 is SQIVND (reference sequence). The CDR3 spells CASSSTSRNQPQHF. The DNA for the CDR3 is TGTGCCAGTAGTAGCACGAGCCGGAATCAGCCCCAGCATTTT.